The T cell receptor (beta chain) described here comes from a study of PD-1 blockade in classical Hodgkin lymphoma (dated by TCRdb to the early 2020s). For the study in its entirety: Nivolumab dosing was 3 mg/kg intravenously every 2 weeks, continuing until either disease progression or unacceptable toxicity. The study used TCR beta sequencing and CyTOF to define a peripheral blood immune signature of response to PD-1 blockade in classical Hodgkin lymphoma. The full study reports these points: Lower diversity was seen in patients whose nivolumab began less than 1 year after ASCT, and these patients were left out of later analyses so that immune reconstitution would not confound the results. Baseline diversity similar to that of newly diagnosed patients was observed in trial patients achieving complete response, whereas significantly lower diversity was observed in partial responders and progressors. Baseline TCR diversity was reported to be lower in newly diagnosed patients than in healthy donors, and even lower in relapsed/refractory patients. By C4D1, a significant rise was seen in CD4+ TCR diversity but not in CD8+ TCR diversity (p=0.0027 vs p=0.16), and the rise was most apparent among complete responders (p=0.02). The study was restricted to a single clinical trial cohort, and the causes of repertoire differences, possibly disease activity or prior therapy, were left undefined.

The meaning of the sample's time point label: cycle 1 day 1 (C1D1), immediately before nivolumab initiation. All trial patients had relapsed after autologous stem cell transplantation, with cohorts A, B and C differing in prior brentuximab vedotin exposure. The trial cohort was composed of about 54 patients with relapsed/refractory classical Hodgkin lymphoma, for whom complete response, partial response or progressive disease was recorded as best overall response. In the multi-cohort phase II CheckMate 205 trial, trial patients received single-agent nivolumab. An independent review committee assessed best overall response using the 2007 International Working Group response criteria. Trial PBMCs were obtained immediately prior to nivolumab initiation (C1D1) and on therapy at cycle 2 day 1 and cycle 4 day 1. Peripheral blood was collected in 8 mL Vacutainer Cell Preparation Tubes, from which PBMCs were isolated by centrifugation and then cryopreserved.

Genomic DNA was isolated using the Qiagen DNeasy kit from unsorted PBMCs as well as from negatively selected CD4+ and CD8+ fractions. TCR beta CDR3 regions were subjected to amplification by immunoSEQ multiplex PCR with primers that anneal to V and J segments. Amplification bias was minimized using a synthetic immune receptor repertoire, and residual bias was removed computationally after sequencing. The authors' pipeline ran thus. Custom Python scripts were used to quantify repertoire diversity as the Shannon entropy index. The unsorted, CD4+ and CD8+ repertoires were each analyzed separately, with the exception of combined analyses, where CD4+ and CD8+ sequences were merged in silico. Clonal expansion was defined as at least a 2-fold frequency increase after treatment relative to C1D1, with a pseudocount of 0.5 for undetected baseline clones. Singleton clones were defined as clones with 0 or 1 copy at C1D1, and non-singleton clones were defined as clones with 2 or more copies. By matching protein sequences in sorted samples from the same patient, clones expanded in unsorted samples were annotated as CD4+, CD8+ or unknown. Wilcoxon tests on paired samples were used to test diversity changes from C1D1 to C4D1. TCRdb obtained this table from immuneACCESS and retained in-frame rearrangements with V and J assigned. These tables miss some clones; where compared with another copy, unresolved V genes account for less than half of the shortfall, and the remainder is unexplained. The D gene and trimming were derived from the DNA, and the V and J assignments and clone size from that table. This sample comprises about 24,000 clones, around 70% of them detected only once. The top ten hold about 3.6% of the sample.

The cysteine opens and the phenylalanine closes a CDR3 of 14 amino acids. Just the 42-base CDR3 DNA is kept, in frame starting at base 1. V and J are trimmed by 5 bases and 9 bases, and the gene matches miss 8 bases of the junction. Looking up the germline V gene yields CDR1 MNHEY and CDR2 SVGAGI. Comment on this clone: Its antigen remains unidentified. No qualities accompany the bases; no much larger clone lies one base away.

This sequence uses TRBV6-5 and TRBJ2-1; TRBD1 lines up with 9 middle nucleotides. The receptor's source is a human donor with classical Hodgkin lymphoma. The specimen comprised peripheral blood mononuclear cells (PBMCs), sampled at baseline. The nucleotides read TGTGCCAGCAGTAGGACAGGGGCCATTGGTGAGCAGTTCTTC. This yields the protein CASSRTGAIGEQFF.